The following is a T cell receptor (beta chain) sequence with its context. This sample was taken from a study of cytomegalovirus exposure and HLA in healthy donors. PCR primers comprised 60 Vbeta and 13 Jbeta primers. Generated by immunoSEQ multiplex PCR, the TCRdb table keeps only in-frame clones and is missing some. The profile covers some 170,000 clones, with over 60% appearing a single time and approximately 6% taken by the ten largest. This CDR3 spans 17 amino acids. CDR1 and CDR2 from the germline V gene are SGHTS and YDEGEE. Germline trimming cut 0 bases from V and 0 bases from J; bases unmatched to any gene: 5.

The sequence was collected from a man aged 35 to 55 in good health and CMV-seropositive. The sample was PBMCs. The V call is TRBV5-8, the J call TRBJ1-1; 10 bases line up with TRBD1. The CDR3 loop reads CASSLETGGGLNTEAFF. The CDR3 bases are TGTGCCAGCAGCTTGGAGACAGGGGGCGGTTTGAACACTGAAGCTTTCTTT.